This T cell receptor beta chain was recorded in a study of blood T cell repertoires in COVID-19. Study at large: Some COVID-19 samples were acute and others convalescent; all came from the United States, Italy and Spain. PBMCs, B-cell-depleted T cells, or T cells provided the cDNA or gDNA that made up the material.

Assay used: immunoSEQ multiplex PCR; TCRdb lists only in-frame clones, some missing. The sample has about 190,000 clones, approximately 79% seen once. V dropped 0 bases and J dropped 4 bases, with 5 bases sitting between them. The germline CDR1 and CDR2 sequences are SGDLS and YYNGEE. CDR3 size: 14 residues. Material: peripheral blood. The chain links TRBV9 to TRBJ2-6; no firm D call. This TCR derives from a man between 60 and 75 years old with active or convalescent COVID-19. Here the CDR3 reads CASSVGTGANVLTF. The CDR3 DNA is TGTGCCAGCAGCGTAGGAACAGGGGCCAACGTCCTGACTTTC.